This T cell receptor beta chain derives from a study of vaccination effects on CD4 cells after COVID-19 (dated by TCRdb to between 2021 and 2022). Notes on the research overall: Across the study, the median time from the second dose to post-vaccine sampling was 72 days (range 14 to 241). In the study, cultures from other donors were sequenced using the Oncomine TCR Beta short-read assay on an Illumina iSeq 100. The full study included some 10 COVID-19 convalescent patients and a handful of SARS-CoV-2-naive healthy vaccine recipients. In both COVID-19 convalescent patients and infection-naive vaccine recipients, the study compared SARS-CoV-2 spike-specific CD4+ TCR repertoires from before mRNA vaccination with those from after it. General study outcomes and caveats: Both infection-induced and vaccine-induced clones contracted markedly at late post-vaccination timepoints, which is consistent with waning T cell responses. In healthy vaccine recipients, vaccine-induced clones were almost all SARS-CoV-2 mono-reactive, with only 1 of 255 being cross-reactive with common cold coronaviruses. Only a small number of convalescent patients were included, and no early post-infection timepoints were available, which limited the study.

To identify antigen-specific CD4+ T cell clonotypes by their expansion, the ViraFEST assay first stimulated PBMC with viral peptide pools and then applied TCR sequencing. After more than 9 days of culture, CD4+ T cells were isolated with the EasySep CD4+ T cell isolation kit. Each participant received two doses of an mRNA SARS-CoV-2 vaccine, either BNT162b2 or mRNA-1273. The absence of prior SARS-CoV-2 infection in healthy vaccine recipients was confirmed by negative nucleocapsid antibodies before and after vaccination. Roughly 2.1 million PBMC per well were cultured in IMDM with about 4.5% human AB serum, about 9.4 IU/ml IL-2 and gentamicin, plus 10 ug/ml peptides. Half of the culture medium was replaced with fresh IL-2-containing medium on days 3 and 7. Unless noted otherwise, every peptide stimulation condition was grown in triplicate wells. Using Ficoll-Paque Plus gradient centrifugation, PBMC were separated from whole blood and then either used fresh or cryopreserved at -140C. Overlapping peptide pools spanned the spike proteins of SARS-CoV-2 and the common cold coronaviruses HCoV-NL63, HCoV-OC43 and HCoV-229E. The QIAamp micro DNA kit was used to extract genomic DNA from the cultured CD4+ T cells.

Library prep was done by the immunoSEQ multiplex PCR assay. DNA from the CD4+ T cells that had been cultured and isolated underwent TCR beta CDR3 sequencing. In the authors' own workflow: The analysis removed non-productive TCR sequences, trimmed reads to the CDR3 region, and retained only CDR3s that were 7 or more amino acids long. Antigen-specific clonotypes were identified with the MANAFEST web app by comparing expansion in peptide wells against reference cultures. For clones to be considered positive, expansion at FDR<0.05 versus reference and all other wells, an odds ratio above 5, and a frequency above 0.1% in two replicate wells were required. A clonotype was called cross-reactive if it was significantly expanded both in SARS-CoV-2 spike wells and in at least one common cold coronavirus spike condition. CDR3 similarity was assessed by Levenshtein distance using the stringdist R package, and unrooted trees were constructed with ape in R 3.6.1. Here the immuneACCESS table is served through TCRdb, limited to in-frame sequences with V and J called. Missing clones are a known gap in these copies; in checked studies unresolved V genes cover under half, and the rest lacks a known reason. Clone size and V and J calls were adopted from that table, with D and trimming inferred from the DNA. Recorded for this sample are about 24,000 clones; roughly 80% of them occurred a single time. The biggest ten clones account for around 5.3% of the sample.

With respect to this clone: What this receptor recognizes is not known. It has no much larger one-base neighbor in the sample; base qualities were not kept.

The junction carries 10 bases between V and J, which are trimmed by 3 bases and 7 bases respectively. From its cysteine to its phenylalanine, the CDR3 spans 13 amino acids. Only the CDR3 region is kept as DNA, spanning 39 bases read in frame from base 1. The chain couples TRBV12-3 or TRBV12-4 to TRBJ1-5, with the D gene not confidently named. The sample in question was CD4+ T cells from PBMCs cultured with SARS-CoV-2 spike peptides, obtained after COVID-19 vaccination. Explained via the paper, the cell subset or site label denotes: SARS-CoV-2 spike overlapping peptide pool stimulation. The receptor's source is a human donor who received a COVID-19 vaccine. Some clones in this sample may be carry-over from other donors' samples. Read as DNA, the sequence is TGTGCCAGCAGTTTCGGGGTCCGGCAGCCCCAGCATTTT. Its protein product is CASSFGVRQPQHF.